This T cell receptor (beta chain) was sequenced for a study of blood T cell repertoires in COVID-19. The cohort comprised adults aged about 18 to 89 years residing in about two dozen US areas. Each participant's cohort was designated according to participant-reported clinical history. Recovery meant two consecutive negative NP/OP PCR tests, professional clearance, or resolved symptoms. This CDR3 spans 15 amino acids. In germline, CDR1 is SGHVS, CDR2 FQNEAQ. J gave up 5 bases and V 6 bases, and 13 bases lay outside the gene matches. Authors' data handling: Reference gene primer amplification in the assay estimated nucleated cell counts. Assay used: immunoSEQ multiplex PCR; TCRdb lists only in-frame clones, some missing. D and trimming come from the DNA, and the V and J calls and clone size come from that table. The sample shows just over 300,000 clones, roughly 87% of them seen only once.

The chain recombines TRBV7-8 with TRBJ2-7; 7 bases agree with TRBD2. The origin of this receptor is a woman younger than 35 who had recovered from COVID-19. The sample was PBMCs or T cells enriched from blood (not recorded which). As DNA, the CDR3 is TGTGCCAGCAGTCTAGGGGATGGGAGGGTAGACGAGCAGTACTTC. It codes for CASSLGDGRVDEQYF.